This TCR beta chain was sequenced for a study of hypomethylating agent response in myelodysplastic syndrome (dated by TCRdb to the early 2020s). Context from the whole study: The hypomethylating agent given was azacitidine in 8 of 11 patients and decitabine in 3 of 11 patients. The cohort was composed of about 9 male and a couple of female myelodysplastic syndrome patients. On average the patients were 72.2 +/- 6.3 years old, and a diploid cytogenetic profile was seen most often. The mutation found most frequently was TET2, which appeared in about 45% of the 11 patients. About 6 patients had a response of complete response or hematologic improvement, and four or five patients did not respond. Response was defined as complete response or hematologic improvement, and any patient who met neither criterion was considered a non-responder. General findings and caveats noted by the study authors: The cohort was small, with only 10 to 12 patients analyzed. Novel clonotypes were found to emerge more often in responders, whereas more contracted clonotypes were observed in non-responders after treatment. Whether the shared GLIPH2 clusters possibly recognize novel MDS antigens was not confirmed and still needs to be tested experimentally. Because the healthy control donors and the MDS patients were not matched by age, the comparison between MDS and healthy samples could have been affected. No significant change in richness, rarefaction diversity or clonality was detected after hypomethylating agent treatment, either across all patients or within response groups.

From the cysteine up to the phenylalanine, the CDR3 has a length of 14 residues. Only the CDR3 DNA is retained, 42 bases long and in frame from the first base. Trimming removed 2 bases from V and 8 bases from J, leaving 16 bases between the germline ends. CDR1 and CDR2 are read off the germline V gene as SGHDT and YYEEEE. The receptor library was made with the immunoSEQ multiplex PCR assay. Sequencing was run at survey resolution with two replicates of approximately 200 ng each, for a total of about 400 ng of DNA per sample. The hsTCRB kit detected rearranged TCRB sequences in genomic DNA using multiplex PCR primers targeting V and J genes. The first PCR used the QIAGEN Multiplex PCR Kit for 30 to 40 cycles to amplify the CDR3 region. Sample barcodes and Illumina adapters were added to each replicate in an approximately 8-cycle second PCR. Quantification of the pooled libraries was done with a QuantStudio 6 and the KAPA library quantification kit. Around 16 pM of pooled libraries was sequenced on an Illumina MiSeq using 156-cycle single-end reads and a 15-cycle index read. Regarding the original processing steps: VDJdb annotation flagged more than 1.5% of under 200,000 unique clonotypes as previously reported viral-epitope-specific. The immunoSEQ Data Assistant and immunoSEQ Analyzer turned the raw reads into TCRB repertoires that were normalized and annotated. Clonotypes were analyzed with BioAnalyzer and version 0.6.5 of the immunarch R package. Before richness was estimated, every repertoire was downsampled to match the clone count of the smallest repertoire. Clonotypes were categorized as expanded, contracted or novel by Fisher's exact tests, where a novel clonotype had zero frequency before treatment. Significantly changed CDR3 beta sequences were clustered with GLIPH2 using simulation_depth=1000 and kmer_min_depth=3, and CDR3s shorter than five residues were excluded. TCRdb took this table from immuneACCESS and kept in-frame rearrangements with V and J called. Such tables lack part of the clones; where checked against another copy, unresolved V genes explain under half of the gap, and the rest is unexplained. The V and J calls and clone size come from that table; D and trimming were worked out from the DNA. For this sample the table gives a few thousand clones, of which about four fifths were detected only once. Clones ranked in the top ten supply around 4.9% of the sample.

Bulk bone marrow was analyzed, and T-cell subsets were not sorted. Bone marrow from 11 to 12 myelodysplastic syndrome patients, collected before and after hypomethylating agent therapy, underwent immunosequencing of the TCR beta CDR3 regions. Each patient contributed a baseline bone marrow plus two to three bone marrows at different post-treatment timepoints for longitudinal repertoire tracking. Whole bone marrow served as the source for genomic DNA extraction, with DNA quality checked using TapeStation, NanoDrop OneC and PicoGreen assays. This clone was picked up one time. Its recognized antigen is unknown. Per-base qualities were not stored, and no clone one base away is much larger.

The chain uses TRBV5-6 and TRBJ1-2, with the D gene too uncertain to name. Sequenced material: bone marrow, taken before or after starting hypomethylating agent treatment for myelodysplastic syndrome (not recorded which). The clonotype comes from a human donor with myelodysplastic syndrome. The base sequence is TGTGCCAGCAGCTTAGGACCTGGGAGTCGCGGCTACACCTTC. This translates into CASSLGPGSRGYTF.